Listed below are T cell receptor beta chains from one sample, sequenced in a study of CD8+CD57+ T cells in acquired aplastic anemia. TCRdb processed the reads anew with MiXCR; each CDR3 protein has one entry. The data show about 180,000 distinct CDR3 sequences, around half seen once. Material: sorted CD4+, CD8+, or CD8+CD57+ T cells (not recorded which) from PBMCs. These receptors were obtained from a human donor with aplastic anemia. The CDR3 runs from the conserved cysteine through the conserved F or W. D genes are given only for firm matches. Only some rows state a clone size, as once, few, many or a class for expanded clones.

d_gene	abundance	v_gene	j_gene	CDR3nt	CDR3aa
-	few	TRBV20-1	TRBJ2-3	TGCAGTGCTAGTTCCGGAAGCACAGATACGCAGTATTTT	CSASSGSTDTQYF
-	many	TRBV7-9	TRBJ2-7	TGTGCCAGCAGCTCCCGGAGGAGAGATTCCTACGAGCAGTACTTC	CASSSRRRDSYEQYF
-	-	TRBV7-8	TRBJ2-7	TGTGCCAGCAGCTTAGGTGGCAGGGTCGACGAGCAGTACTTC	CASSLGGRVDEQYF
-	many	TRBV19	TRBJ1-5	TGTGCCAGTAGTGACAGTTGGTATGGCAATCAGCCCCAGCATTTT	CASSDSWYGNQPQHF
-	-	TRBV7-3	TRBJ1-1	TGTGCCAGCAGCCACGAGCAGGGCCGATTCACTGAAGCTTTCTTT	CASSHEQGRFTEAFF
TRBD1	few	TRBV5-6	TRBJ1-4	TGTGCCAGCAGCTGGGGGACAGCCGCAACTAATGAAAAACTGTTTTTT	CASSWGTAATNEKLFF
-	-	TRBV7-2	TRBJ2-1	TGTGCCAGCCGCCGGACCCCAGGAGGCCCGCAGTTCTTC	CASRRTPGGPQFF
TRBD1	-	TRBV15	TRBJ2-1	TGTGTCACCAGCACAGGGGGCGGACGGCAGTTCTTC	CVTSTGGGRQFF
-	-	TRBV2	TRBJ1-4	TGTGCCAGCAGTGAGCAGGGCCTTAATGAAAAACTGTTTTTT	CASSEQGLNEKLFF
-	-	TRBV10-3	TRBJ1-1	TGTGCCATCGGTGAGTCGTGGACTAACCTGAACACTGAAGCTTTCTTC	CAIGESWTNLNTEAFF
-	once	TRBV6-1	TRBJ1-4	TGTGCCACCTCCCCGAAAGGGGGGGGAGAAAAACTGTTTTTT	CATSPKGGGEKLFF
-	once	TRBV5-1	TRBJ2-1	TGCGCCAGCAGCGTGGTCGGGGGGCCCAACAATGAGCAGTTCTTC	CASSVVGGPNNEQFF
TRBD1	-	TRBV7-9	TRBJ2-1	TGTGCCAGCAGCTTAGCGCGGACAGGACATGAGCAGTTCTTC	CASSLARTGHEQFF
-	many	TRBV9	TRBJ1-2	TGTGCCAGCAGCGTAGGAGGGGGTGACTATGGCTACACCTTC	CASSVGGGDYGYTF
-	-	TRBV29-1	TRBJ2-7	TGCAGCGTTGACGGGCAGGGACCCTACGAGCAGTACTTC	CSVDGQGPYEQYF
-	many	TRBV7-8	TRBJ1-3	TGTGCCAGCAGCCCCGGGGGGAACACCATATATTTT	CASSPGGNTIYF
TRBD2	few	TRBV24-1	TRBJ2-7	TGTGCCACCAGTGATCTCCGGGGAGGGCGCTACGAGCAGTACTTC	CATSDLRGGRYEQYF
-	-	TRBV7-2	TRBJ2-2	TGTGCCAGCAGCTCACAGGCGAACACCGGGGAGCTGTTTTTT	CASSSQANTGELFF
-	-	TRBV5-1	TRBJ2-7	TGCGCCAGCAGCTTGTCTTCAGGGGCCTACGAGCAGTACTTC	CASSLSSGAYEQYF
TRBD1	-	TRBV2	TRBJ1-2	TGTGCCAGCAGTGCGGTCAGGGGGAATGGCTACACCTTC	CASSAVRGNGYTF
-	-	TRBV2	TRBJ1-6	TGTGCCAGCAGTGAGGTCAGCTCCTATAATTCACCCCTCCACTTT	CASSEVSSYNSPLHF
-	-	TRBV24-1	TRBJ2-7	TGTGCCACCAGTGATGTCAGGGGTGGACACGAGCAGTACTTC	CATSDVRGGHEQYF
TRBD1	once	TRBV20-1	TRBJ1-1	TGCAGTGCGTCCGGGACAGGGTATACTGAAGCTTTCTTT	CSASGTGYTEAFF